The 9 T cell receptor beta chains below were found in one sample sequenced in a study of type 1 and type 2 diabetes patients. PCR was run on genomic DNA. A primer set of 30 forward and 13 reverse primers amplified the CDR3. Using its own MiXCR run on the multiplex PCR reads, TCRdb lists one record per CDR3 protein. The sample lists 250,000 to 300,000 distinct CDR3 sequences; around 50% were seen once. The material sequenced was peripheral blood mononuclear cells (PBMCs). The origin of the receptors is a man aged 18 to 30 with type 2 diabetes.

This clonotype was picked up a small number of times. The genes are TRBV7-9 and TRBJ2-1; TRBD1 matches at 7 bases. The CDR3 totals 15 residues. V lost 4 bases to trimming and J lost 4 bases; unmatched junction nucleotides: 7. Germline V CDR1 and CDR2: SEHNR, FQNEAQ (reference sequence). The CDR3 protein is CASSSTGSEYNEQFF. The CDR3 DNA is TGTGCCAGCAGCTCGACAGGGAGCGAATACAATGAGCAGTTCTTC.

This rearrangement joins TRBV19 to TRBJ1-2; D not certain. V was pared by 5 bases and J by 5 bases, with 6 bases between. Germline loops: CDR1 LNHDA, CDR2 SQIVND (reference sequence). The CDR3 spans 11 residues. The chain's CDR3 is CASSAGYGYTF. The CDR3 nucleotides are TGTGCCAGTAGTGCGGGATATGGCTACACCTTC.

This clonotype was counted at least ten times. V and J are TRBV15 and TRBJ1-2; D is undetermined. Germline V gene lookup returns CDR1 LNHNV and CDR2 YYDKDF (reference sequence). Deletions cut 5 bases from V and 5 bases from J, with 15 bases between. This CDR3 has 14 amino acids. DNA of the CDR3: TGTGCCACCAGCCCGACGGCGGCAGAGTATGGCTACACCTTC. Amino acid sequence: CATSPTAAEYGYTF.

This clonotype was recorded a few times. CDR3 sequence: CASSLTGTGGSPLHF. The CDR3 DNA reads as TGTGCCAGCAGCCTGACCGGGACAGGAGGCTCACCCCTCCACTTT. The rearrangement joins TRBV12-3 or TRBV12-4 to TRBJ1-6; 8 nucleotides align to TRBD1. V was pared by 6 bases and J by 10 bases, with 11 bases of the junction left unmatched. The CDR3 sequence is 15 residues long.

This clonotype has more than one count but fewer than ten. V gene TRBV19 combines with J gene TRBJ2-1; D possibly corresponds to TRBD2 (5 bases). Deletions cut 3 bases from V and 7 bases from J, with 10 bases between. The CDR3 length is 13 residues. Germline CDR1 LNHDA, CDR2 SQIVND (reference sequence). Written as DNA, the CDR3 is TGTGCCAGTAGTATCCCACTAGGGAATGAGCAGTTCTTC. This encodes CASSIPLGNEQFF.

There are a few counts of this clonotype. The J gene is TRBJ2-3, the V gene TRBV19; TRBD1 might be the D (6 bases). The CDR3 covers 13 residues. V was cut by 5 bases and J by 6 bases, with 12 bases left in between. Per the germline V gene, CDR1 is LNHDA and CDR2 is SQIVND (reference sequence). CDR3 region: CASSPTGSDTQYF. The DNA for the CDR3 is TGTGCCAGTAGTCCTACAGGGAGTGATACGCAGTATTTT.

The chain employs TRBV7-9 and TRBJ2-7; D is possibly TRBD1 (6 bases). V shed 5 bases and J shed 4 bases, with 12 bases lying between them. CDR3 length equals 13 residues. Germline-derived CDR1 and CDR2 are SEHNR and FQNEAQ (reference sequence). CDR3 DNA sequence: TGTGCCAGCAGCCCCAAAGGACAGTACGAGCAGTACTTC. It encodes CASSPKGQYEQYF.

This clonotype was seen only a few times. V usage is TRBV28 and J usage is TRBJ2-2; 8 bases are shared with TRBD2. The trim removed 5 bases at V and 6 bases at J, leaving 5 bases unmatched. Looked up from germline, CDR1 is MDHEN and CDR2 is SYDVKM. This CDR3 comprises 14 residues. This CDR3 is CASSQTSASGELFF. Written as DNA, the CDR3 is TGTGCCAGCAGTCAGACTAGCGCTTCCGGGGAGCTGTTTTTT.

The chain is built from TRBV7-8 and TRBJ2-1; tentatively, D is TRBD2 (6 bases). Trimming removed 7 bases at V and 13 bases at J, with 20 bases between. Germline V gene sequence: CDR1 SGHVS, CDR2 FQNEAQ. The length of the CDR3 is 13 residues. The CDR3 loop reads CASTPTPGETQFF. CDR3 coding DNA: TGTGCCAGCACTCCGACCCCGGGGGAGACCCAGTTCTTC.